The 14 T cell receptor beta chains presented below share a single source sample, sequenced in a study of T cell changes during pregnancy in multiple sclerosis. The assay was immunoSEQ multiplex PCR, and TCRdb's table has in-frame clones only and misses some. The sample includes about 51,000 clones, 90% to 95% of them seen just once. The sequencing here drew on CD4+ T cells from peripheral blood mononuclear cells, taken in the second trimester of pregnancy. The receptors originated from a female donor with multiple sclerosis, enrolled in a pregnancy study.

This clone was counted once. The chain uses TRBV19 and TRBJ2-1, with 9 nucleotides matching TRBD1. This CDR3 is built from 17 residues. In germline, CDR1 is LNHDA, CDR2 SQIVND (reference sequence). Germline trimming cut 3 bases from V and 3 bases from J; bases unmatched to any gene: 9. The CDR3 DNA follows: TGTGCCAGTAGTATGGTTCGCCGGGACAGGGACTACAATGAGCAGTTCTTC. This encodes CASSMVRRDRDYNEQFF.

The V gene is TRBV6-6, the J gene TRBJ2-7, with 10 bases that match TRBD1. The germline V gene has CDR1 MNHNY and CDR2 SVGAGI (reference sequence). V gave up 4 bases and J gave up 1 base; unmatched junction bases: 7. CDR3 size: 16 residues. The DNA of the CDR3 is TGTGCCAGCAGTTCCTCGACAGGGGGCAGATCCTACGAGCAGTACTTC. Protein: CASSSSTGGRSYEQYF.

This sequence joins TRBV30 and TRBJ1-1, with 11 bases lining up with TRBD1. Per germline, CDR1 GTSNPN and CDR2 SVGIG (reference sequence). The junction had 12 bases not matched to a gene; V was cut back by 3 bases and J by 12 bases. This CDR3 has 14 amino acids. The CDR3 loop reads CAWSSGTGGRSSFF. CDR3 DNA: TGTGCCTGGAGCAGCGGGACAGGGGGACGTTCATCTTTCTTT.

The chain links TRBV29-1 to TRBJ2-7, with D tentatively TRBD1 (7 bases). The CDR3 has 15 amino acids. Germline CDR1 SQVTM, CDR2 ANQGSEA. Trimming shortened V by 7 bases and J by 3 bases, and 22 bases separated the two germline ends. The CDR3 nucleotides read TGCAGCGCAACCCCCCGTCAGGGGGGAGTCTACGAGCAGTACTTC. Protein sequence: CSATPRQGGVYEQYF.

About this clone: At one of its ends the junction is not consistent with the germline gene, which may arise from a read error. V usage is TRBV7-7 and J usage is TRBJ1-1; D is ambiguous. Germline-derived CDR1 and CDR2 are SSHAT and FNYEAQ (reference sequence). This CDR3 spans 13 amino acids. The CDR3 sequence: CASSLATRTEAFF. CDR3 coding DNA: TGTGCTAGCAGCTTAGCAACTCGCACTGAAGCTTTCTTT.

The chain recombines TRBV30 with TRBJ2-7, with TRBD2 as a possible D gene (6 bases). CDR1 and CDR2 (germline): GTSNPN, SVGIG (reference sequence). This CDR3 spans 16 amino acids. Trimming shortened V by 0 bases and J by 1 base, and 16 bases separated the two germline ends. The CDR3 DNA follows: TGTGCCTGGAGTGTACTAGCAGGGAGGCTTTCCTACGAGCAGTACTTC. It translates to CAWSVLAGRLSYEQYF.

The gene calls are TRBV6-6 and TRBJ2-7; 7 bases match TRBD1. The ends lost 2 bases at V and 4 bases at J; junction bases unmatched: 5. The V gene's germline CDR1 is MNHNY and CDR2 SVGAGI (reference sequence). The CDR3 contains 14 residues. The CDR3 region is CASSYDARGYEQYF. CDR3 DNA: TGTGCCAGCAGTTACGACGCCAGGGGGTACGAGCAGTACTTC.

The gene calls are TRBV5-4 and TRBJ1-4; 8 bases map to TRBD1. V lost 0 bases and J lost 5; bases outside the gene matches: 3. The CDR3 extends over 15 amino acids. Germline loops: CDR1 SGHNT, CDR2 YYREEE (reference sequence). CDR3 sequence: CASSLGGQANEKLFF. In DNA, the CDR3 is TGTGCCAGCAGCTTGGGGGGACAGGCAAATGAAAAACTGTTTTTT.

The rearrangement links TRBV19 to TRBJ2-6; perhaps TRBD1 as D (6 bases). V dropped 0 bases and J dropped 4 bases, with 7 bases sitting between them. The length of the CDR3 is 15 residues. Per the germline V gene, CDR1 is LNHDA and CDR2 is SQIVND (reference sequence). The CDR3 spells CASSIDGTGANVLTF. The CDR3 DNA is TGTGCCAGTAGTATAGATGGGACAGGGGCCAACGTCCTGACTTTC.

The gene calls are TRBV4-1 and TRBJ1-1; D is possibly TRBD1 (5 bases). V lost 4 bases to trimming and J lost 1 base, with 16 bases between them. Germline values: CDR1 MGHRA, CDR2 YSYEKL. The CDR3 has 16 amino acids. The CDR3 region has the DNA TGCGCCAGCAGCCGGTCTCAGGGTAACTGGAACACTGAAGCTTTCTTT. Residues: CASSRSQGNWNTEAFF.

V gene TRBV18 combines with J gene TRBJ2-7; 9 nucleotides line up with TRBD2. The CDR3 runs 15 residues. CDR1 and CDR2 (germline): KGHSH, LQKENI. Unmatched junction bases numbered 9, after V lost 6 bases and J lost 3 bases. The CDR3, as DNA: TGTGCCAGCTCCGGGACTAGCCCGGCCGGCTACGAGCAGTACTTC. Its translation is CASSGTSPAGYEQYF.

CDR3: CASSERQLFF. CDR3 DNA sequence: TGTGCCAGCAGTGAACGACAGCTTTTCTTT. The chain couples TRBV25-1 to TRBJ1-1; perhaps TRBD1 as D (5 bases). The V and J ends lost 2 bases and 13 bases respectively, with 8 bases between them. Germline CDR1 and CDR2: MGHDK and SYGVNS. The CDR3 length is 10 residues. Variable domain in full (rest from reference TRBV25-1 and TRBJ1-1): EADIYQTPRYLVIGTGKKITLECSQTMGHDKMYWYQQDPGMELHLIHYSYGVNSTEKGDLSSESTVSRIRTEHFPLTLESARPSHTSQYLCASSERQLFFGQGTRLTVV.

A single count supports this clone. The rearrangement uses TRBV29-1 and TRBJ1-1, with a tentative D call TRBD1 (5 bases). The ends were cut back, 8 bases at V and 0 bases at J, with 16 bases in the middle. The germline gives CDR1 SQVTM, CDR2 ANQGSEA. The CDR3 is 14 amino acids. CDR3 in DNA: TGCAGCACGACACAGGAGTCCATGAACACTGAAGCTTTCTTT. Translation: CSTTQESMNTEAFF.

This chain links TRBV5-6 with TRBJ2-7, with unresolved D. V gave up 0 bases and J gave up 6 bases, with 13 bases separating them. Germline V gene sequence: CDR1 SGHDT, CDR2 YYEEEE. CDR3 length equals 14 residues. The CDR3: CASSLAPRLGEQYF. DNA of the CDR3: TGTGCCAGCAGCTTGGCCCCGAGGCTCGGCGAGCAGTACTTC. The whole variable domain, filled in from reference TRBV5-6 and TRBJ2-7, reads DAGVTQSPTHLIKTRGQQVTLRCSPKSGHDTVSWYQQALGQGPQFIFQYYEEEERQRGNFPDRFSGHQFPNYSSELNVNALLLGDSALYLCASSLAPRLGEQYFGPGTRLTVT.